Below are 2 T cell receptor beta chains sequenced from a single sample in a study of cytomegalovirus exposure and HLA in healthy donors. PCR amplification relied on 60 Vbeta primers (plus 13 Jbeta primers). The repertoire was sequenced with immunoSEQ multiplex PCR; TCRdb's copy has only in-frame clones and lacks some. The sample shows approximately 110,000 clones, and about 0.59% sits with its ten largest clones. Material: PBMCs. These receptors all come from a man aged 50 or older in good health and CMV-seronegative.

The V and J genes are TRBV4-3 and TRBJ2-1, with TRBD1 matching over 12 bases. CDR1 is LGHNA, CDR2 YSLEER, per germline. With 3 bases clipped from V and 6 bases from J, the junction kept 3 bases outside the gene matches. The CDR3 runs to 15 residues. CDR3 nucleotide sequence: TGCGCCAGCAGCCAGGGGACAGGGGGCCTCAATGAGCAGTTCTTC. Translated: CASSQGTGGLNEQFF.

The V call is TRBV11-2, the J call TRBJ2-7; maybe TRBD1 (5 bases). CDR3 length: 13 amino acids. V dropped 3 bases and J dropped 12 bases, with 18 bases sitting between them. Per germline, CDR1 SGHAT and CDR2 FQNNGV. The CDR3 sequence is CASSFSMQGVLYF. For the CDR3, the DNA is TGTGCCAGCAGCTTCTCCATGCAAGGGGTCTTGTACTTC.